This TCR beta chain was documented in a study of human T cells and chemical hapten exposure. Study findings and constraints: Patch test score rose with PT1 expanded TCR count, significant at thresholds 8, 16 and 32, not 4.

As for time point: patch test 1, 2 weeks after DPC sensitization. Treatment in this sample: therapeutic diphenylcyclopropenone sensitization with weekly scalp DPC. The drawing of blood occurred before each patch test was applied. Unfractionated whole blood was the source of the extracted total RNA. Worth noting for this clonotype: Its cognate antigen is unknown.

Using its own MiXCR run on the RACE reads, TCRdb lists one record per CDR3 protein. This table holds roughly 200,000 distinct CDR3 sequences, approximately 20% found once. The germline V gene encodes CDR1 LGHDT and CDR2 YNNKEL (reference sequence). The CDR3 spans 12 residues. V was shortened by 6 bases and J by 4 bases, with 6 bases between the two germline ends. The chain links TRBV3-1 to TRBJ1-4; no clear D. The receptor was isolated from a woman between 45 and 60 years old with alopecia areata. Some clones in this sample may be carry-over from other donors' samples. Sequencing was performed on whole blood, taken in connection with sensitization to the hapten diphenylcyclopropenone (DPC). CDR3 sequence reads: CASSRVNEKLFF. The CDR3 DNA reads TGTGCCAGCAGTCGAGTTAATGAAAAACTGTTTTTT.